The 11 T cell receptor beta chains given below trace back to one sample, sequenced in a study of T cell repertoires in cytomegalovirus infection. MiXCR was run by TCRdb on the reads, yielding one entry per CDR3 protein. Of about half a million distinct CDR3 sequences detected, under 55% appear once; the ten largest clones hold around 44%. No antigen has been assigned to these receptors. This material consisted of cultured PBMCs, taken from culture after CMV antigen stimulation. These receptors all come from a human donor in good health (CMV status not recorded). Some clones in this sample may be carry-over from other donors' samples.

This clonotype occurred a few times. J is TRBJ1-1 and V is TRBV5-5; 7 nucleotides match TRBD1. The CDR3 loop spans 16 amino acids. The germline CDR1 and CDR2 sequences are SGHKS and YYEKEE (reference sequence). V lost 4 bases and J lost 0; bases outside the gene matches: 9. The CDR3 region has the DNA TGTGCCAGCAGCCTTCCGGGACAGAGATTGAACACTGAAGCTTTCTTT. Translation gives CASSLPGQRLNTEAFF.

The chain is built from TRBV7-2 and TRBJ2-2; maybe TRBD1 (6 bases). The length of the CDR3 is 16 residues. Trimming pared 2 bases from V and 2 bases from J, leaving 12 bases between. Germline V CDR1 and CDR2: SGHTA, FQGNSA. The CDR3 here is CASSLLGHRNTGELFF. In DNA, the CDR3 is TGTGCCAGCAGCTTATTGGGACACAGAAACACCGGGGAGCTGTTTTTT.

There are a few counts of this clonotype. V and J are TRBV7-2 and TRBJ2-3, with TRBD1 matching 8 bases. The CDR3 is 16 amino acids. Germline trimming cut 1 base from V and 7 bases from J; bases unmatched to any gene: 10. Germline values: CDR1 SGHTA, CDR2 FQGNSA. CDR3 amino acids: CASSLVGTGSQNTQYF. The CDR3 DNA reads TGTGCCAGCAGCTTAGTAGGGACAGGTTCACAGAATACGCAGTATTTT.

The chain has TRBV6-2 or TRBV6-3 and TRBJ2-1; D not certain. From germline, CDR1 is MNHEY and CDR2 SVGEGT. Deletions cut 0 bases from V and 7 bases from J, with 10 bases between. The CDR3 length is 14 residues. DNA for the CDR3: TGTGCCAGCAGTTACTCGATGGTTGGAAATGAGCAGTTCTTC. This translates into CASSYSMVGNEQFF.

The chain is built from TRBV7-2 and TRBJ2-3; 9 positions match TRBD2. CDR1 SGHTA and CDR2 FQGNSA come from the germline V gene. V was clipped by 1 base and J by 0 bases; unmatched bases: 5. The CDR3 has 17 amino acids. In DNA form, the CDR3 reads TGTGCCAGCAGCTTAGGGGGCGGGGGGGCTAGCACAGATACGCAGTATTTT. Translation gives CASSLGGGGASTDTQYF.

This clonotype was detected ten times or more. The CDR3 region is CASSLMLKGREIVREQYF. CDR3 DNA sequence: TGTGCCAGCAGCTTAATGTTGAAGGGACGGGAGATCGTTCGCGAGCAGTACTTC. V usage is TRBV7-2 and J usage is TRBJ2-7; D might be TRBD2 (6 bases). This CDR3 region has 18 residues. Germline CDR1 is SGHTA and CDR2 is FQGNSA. V was cut by 2 bases and J by 6 bases, with 26 bases left in between.

This clonotype has a handful of counts. The chain joins TRBV12-3 or TRBV12-4 to TRBJ2-7; D is uncertain. The V and J ends lost 4 bases and 4 bases respectively, with 5 bases between them. This CDR3 region has 11 residues. The CDR3 reads CASSYKYEQYF. The CDR3 DNA reads as TGTGCCAGCAGTTATAAGTACGAGCAGTACTTC.

V gene TRBV4-1 combines with J gene TRBJ2-7, with 8 nucleotides matching TRBD1. Germline V CDR1 and CDR2: MGHRA, YSYEKL. CDR3 length: 16 amino acids. With V trimmed by 1 base and J by 2 bases, 7 bases remained unmatched. The CDR3 DNA sequence: TGCGCCAGCAGCCAAGTTCGGACAGGGAGCACCTACGAGCAGTACTTC. It codes for CASSQVRTGSTYEQYF.

The chain employs TRBV12-3 or TRBV12-4 and TRBJ2-1; D is ambiguous. Between the trimmed V and J ends, which lost 0 bases and 2 bases, there was a span of 14 bases. The CDR3 is 17 residues long. The CDR3 is CASSLAHGRAAYNEQFF. DNA of the CDR3: TGTGCCAGCAGTTTAGCCCATGGAAGGGCAGCCTACAATGAGCAGTTCTTC.

The chain's CDR3 is CASSALQGIASGYTF. For the CDR3, the DNA is TGTGCCAGCAGCGCCTTACAGGGGATAGCTAGTGGCTACACCTTC. The rearrangement joins TRBV7-2 to TRBJ1-2, with 7 bases that match TRBD1. In germline, CDR1 is SGHTA, CDR2 FQGNSA. V lost 5 bases, J lost 7 bases, and 13 bases stayed unmatched. The CDR3 runs 15 residues.

This clonotype has more than one count but fewer than ten. J is TRBJ2-7 and V is TRBV7-8, with D uncertain. Trimming left V 6 bases short and J 3 bases short, with 9 bases between. The germline gives CDR1 SGHVS, CDR2 FQNEAQ. The CDR3 runs 12 residues. CDR3 DNA: TGTGCCAGCAGATCCCGCGGCTACGAGCAGTACTTC. This translates into CASRSRGYEQYF.